This T cell receptor beta chain is drawn from a study of liver allograft versus peripheral blood T cells. In the study overall: The study compared liver allograft T cell receptor repertoires against peripheral blood repertoires of liver transplant recipients.

CDR1 DFQATT and CDR2 SNEGSKA come from the germline V gene (reference sequence). Trimming took off 0 bases at V and 3 bases at J, with 9 bases between the two ends. There are 14 residues in the CDR3. In TCRdb, the reads were re-called with MiXCR into one record per CDR3 protein. The data hold 13,000 or so distinct CDR3 sequences, with 15% to 20% observed a single time. The sequence was obtained from a human patient who had a liver transplant. Among the T cells, some may be from the graft donor. The chain combines TRBV20-1 with TRBJ1-3, with unresolved D. CDR3 in DNA: TGCAGTGCTAGAGATCCTAGGGTTGGAAACACCATATATTTT. It is translated as CSARDPRVGNTIYF.